Listed below are T cell receptor beta chains from one sample, sequenced in a study of T cell repertoires in cytomegalovirus infection. One entry per CDR3 protein, called by TCRdb with MiXCR from the reads. The table records approximately 500,000 distinct CDR3 sequences, more than 15% of them present only once. What was sequenced was CD8+ T cells from PBMCs. The origin of the receptors is a human donor in good health (CMV status not recorded). Some clones in this sample may be carry-over from other donors' samples. CDR3s include the opening cysteine and the closing phenylalanine or tryptophan. The D gene is left open where the match is weak. Not all rows give a size; the values are once, few, many and, for expanded clones, a class.

j_gene | abundance | d_gene | v_gene | CDR3aa | CDR3nt
TRBJ1-4 | many | TRBD1 | TRBV5-4 | CASSFQGEAEEEKLFF | TGTGCCAGCAGCTTCCAGGGGGAGGCGGAAGAAGAAAAACTGTTTTTT
TRBJ2-3 | many | TRBD2 | TRBV30 | CAWSASSGSNADTQYF | TGTGCCTGGAGCGCGAGTAGCGGGAGTAACGCAGATACGCAGTATTTT
TRBJ2-7 | many | TRBD2 | TRBV7-9 | CASSSRLAGPSYEQYF | TGTGCCAGCAGCTCCCGACTAGCGGGGCCCTCCTACGAGCAGTACTTC
TRBJ2-2 | NA | NA | TRBV5-1 | CASSVGTTNTGELFF | TGCGCCAGCAGCGTTGGGACCACGAACACCGGGGAGCTGTTTTTT
TRBJ1-2 | few | NA | TRBV9 | CASSYGGHGYTF | TGTGCCAGCAGTTATGGGGGTCATGGCTACACCTTC
TRBJ1-4 | many | NA | TRBV27 | CASSGGRNEKLFF | TGTGCCAGCAGTGGGGGAAGAAATGAAAAACTGTTTTTT
TRBJ2-7 | few | NA | TRBV3-1 | CASSQDLATGVYEQYF | TGTGCCAGCAGCCAAGATCTAGCGACGGGAGTATACGAGCAGTACTTC
TRBJ2-5 | few | TRBD1 | TRBV27 | CASSPTGGSETQYF | TGTGCCAGCAGTCCGACAGGGGGCTCAGAGACCCAGTACTTC
TRBJ1-2 | NA | NA | TRBV6-1 | CASSPIPSYGYTF | TGTGCCAGCAGCCCAATCCCCAGCTATGGCTACACCTTC
TRBJ2-1 | many | TRBD1 | TRBV27 | CASNPGQGNDDEQFF | TGTGCCAGCAACCCGGGACAGGGAAATGACGATGAGCAGTTCTTC
TRBJ2-2 | few | TRBD2 | TRBV19 | CASSGLAGSTGELFF | TGTGCCAGTAGCGGACTAGCGGGATCCACCGGGGAGCTGTTTTTT
TRBJ1-1 | few | NA | TRBV2 | CASTEARVLRGRRNTEAFF | TGTGCCAGCACTGAAGCGCGCGTACTCAGGGGACGAAGGAACACTGAAGCTTTCTTT